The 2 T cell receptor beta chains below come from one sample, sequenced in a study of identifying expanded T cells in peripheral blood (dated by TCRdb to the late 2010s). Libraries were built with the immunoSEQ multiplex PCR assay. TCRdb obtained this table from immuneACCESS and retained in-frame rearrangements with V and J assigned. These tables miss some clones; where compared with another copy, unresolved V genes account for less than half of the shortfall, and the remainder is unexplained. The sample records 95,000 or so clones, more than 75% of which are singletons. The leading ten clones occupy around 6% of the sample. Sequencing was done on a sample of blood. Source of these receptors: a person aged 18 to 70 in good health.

CDR3 DNA sequence: TGTGCCAGCAGCTTAGACTGGACAGGAGTGGGCGAGCAGTACTTC. Its translation: CASSLDWTGVGEQYF. This chain joins TRBV7-2 and TRBJ2-7, with 7 bases identical to TRBD1. The CDR3 has 15 amino acids. Germline V gene lookup returns CDR1 SGHTA and CDR2 FQGNSA. V was pared by 1 base and J by 6 bases, with 9 bases of the junction left unmatched.

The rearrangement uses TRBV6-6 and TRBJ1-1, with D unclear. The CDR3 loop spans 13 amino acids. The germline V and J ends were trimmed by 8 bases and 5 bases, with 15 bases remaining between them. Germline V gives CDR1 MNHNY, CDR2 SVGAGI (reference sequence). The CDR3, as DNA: TGTGCCAGCGGCACGATAGAGGGAACTGAAGCTTTCTTT. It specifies CASGTIEGTEAFF.